This T cell receptor beta chain was sequenced in a study of prognosis after radiotherapy for stage I lung cancer (dated by TCRdb to the early 2020s). As for the study more broadly: Around 18 stage I NSCLC patients were enrolled in Nanjing, China, between April 2018 and 2019. The study profiled peripheral blood TCR beta repertoires from stage I NSCLC patients before and after stereotactic body radiotherapy and related them to distant failure. Every patient was deemed medically inoperable, more than ten because of comorbidities and six to eight because they refused surgery. For each of the 20 or so patients, one blood sample was taken before SBRT and one after, so the study sequenced 38 samples in total. Squamous cell carcinoma histology was identified in six to eight patients, and adenocarcinoma histology was identified in about a dozen patients. Using image-guided IMRT or VMAT, SBRT was delivered in 3 to 5 fractions at a biologically effective dose of at least 100 Gy. After SBRT, distant metastases developed in four of the 19 patients at a median of approximately 7 months, while the remaining 15 patients had no significant progression. Ages in the cohort of 10 to 15 men and five to seven women ranged from 53 to 84 years, with a median of 74. The patients included approximately 14 who had newly diagnosed primary stage I lung tumors, along with four or five others who had oligometastatic NSCLC after their primary tumor had been surgically resected. Concurrent therapy was not administered to any patient alongside SBRT.

At least ten counts were recorded for this clonotype. It has no known antigen specificity. The record has no base qualities; no much larger clone is one base away. Two rounds of multiplex PCR were performed to amplify the TCR beta CDR3 region from genomic DNA. In the first round of PCR, primers specific to each TRBV and TRBJ gene were used, and the primer sequences are filed in Chinese patent CN105087789A. The second PCR round used universal primers. The Roche High Pure PCR Template Preparation Kit was used to extract genomic DNA from frozen PBMCs. Paired-end sequencing with 151 bp reads was performed on the libraries using an Illumina HiSeq 3000. In the paper's pipeline: CutAdapt was used to remove raw reads lacking the multiplex PCR primer sequences. PEAR was used to merge high-quality paired reads into contigs. TRB V, D and J gene segments were assigned to each contig with MiXCR by alignment to reference sequences. To remove sequencing errors, CDR3 sequences were clustered according to base quality and sequence similarity. Diversity was measured as Shannon entropy normalized by the natural log of productive TCR sequence number. One minus Shannon entropy divided by the natural log of the number of unique clonotypes was used as the definition of clonality. Using the Youden index from ROC curves, the researchers picked the repertoire-metric cut-offs for progression-free survival, and all analyses were carried out in R 3.5.3. The raw public reads went through TCRdb reprocessing: fastp at Q25, MiXCR clone calling, in-frame beta chains kept. Rows with one shared CDR3 protein collapse into an entry with the most common genes and DNA. What appears here as the V and J calls and clone size reflects TCRdb's work, not the paper's. Within this sample are around 30,000 distinct CDR3 sequences, with less than 45% of them counted one time only. The ten largest clones represent over 15% of the sample.

Trimming at the junction amounts to 4 bases on V and 7 bases on J, and the germline ends lie 18 bases apart. The CDR3 goes from the cysteine to the phenylalanine over 14 residues. Only the CDR3 DNA stays, 42 bases, in frame from base 1. CDR1 is given as SGHRS and CDR2 as YFSETQ, both from the germline V gene. All patients had node-negative disease on CT and PET/CT, and none had a history of other malignancies or had previously received chemotherapy or radiotherapy. At each of two time points, about 5.5 milliliters of peripheral venous blood were collected in EDTA tubes. Ficoll-Paque Plus density-gradient centrifugation was used to isolate PBMCs. Immediately after collection, samples were stored at -80 degrees C until analysis. Results the study describes overall, beyond this receptor: After SBRT, the number of unique TCR clones decreased (median about 9,100 before versus some 6,900 after; Wilcoxon paired P=0.011). The study was limited by its small cohort and short follow-up, and the findings require independent validation. Differences in TRBV and TRBJ usage frequencies by metastasis status were reportedly observed in two V genes at baseline and in several V and two J genes after SBRT. None of the reported P values were adjusted for multiple comparisons. Whether the expanded TCR clones were tumor-specific was not determined. Post-SBRT Shannon entropy and its change from baseline were lower in patients who developed distant metastases; baseline Shannon entropy was not associated with metastases.

This sequence uses TRBV5-1 and TRBJ2-7, with TRBD2 as a weak D call on 5 bases. The specimen was PBMCs, collected before or after stereotactic body radiation therapy (not recorded which). The TCR comes from a donor over 45 with non-small cell lung cancer. CDR3 protein: CASSKGLSLGEQYF. The bases are TGCGCCAGCAGCAAAGGACTCTCACTGGGGGAGCAGTACTTC.